A selection of T cell receptor beta chains follows, all from one sample in a study of T cells in Graves' hyperthyroidism and ophthalmopathy. TCRdb recomputed calls from the multiplex PCR reads with MiXCR, one row per CDR3 protein. In the table there are about 610,000 distinct CDR3 sequences, roughly a sixth of which are singletons. Sequences were obtained from blood. The receptors stem from a woman aged 40 to 50 with Graves' ophthalmopathy. The conserved cysteine and the conserved F or W are not part of the CDR3 here. Only part of the rows carry a size: once, few, many, or a class if the clone is expanded.

V | size | CDR3
TRBV5-1 | many | ASSLEGNLGQPQH
TRBV28 | few | ATFYRGNTEAF
TRBV30 | few | AWSVPLTRGPYNEQF
TRBV12-3/TRBV12-4 | - | ASSLRTEKPEAF
TRBV28 | few | ASRKRRGGVGGYT
TRBV28 | few | ASSFGVGQPQH
TRBV4-1 | few | ASSLDTRAYNEQF
TRBV11-2 | many | ASTRDRGADTQY
TRBV6-1 | - | ASTLRSRALGANVLT
TRBV30 | few | AWSAGGKLF
TRBV4-1 | - | ASSQGPGGPRNEQF
TRBV19 | - | ASSILDSGSPLH
TRBV7-3 | - | ASSSDGQTGYT
TRBV5-1 | many | ASSPGHYYEQY
TRBV2 | many | ASRVQGDNSPLH
TRBV12-3/TRBV12-4 | once | ASSLGRGRYNSPLH
TRBV19 | few | ASSIGSRTRLEMNTEAF
TRBV6-1 | - | ASTSRQGDKNEQF
TRBV27 | many | ASSVARGGRTDTQY
TRBV29-1 | - | SVDGTGGKGGNTEAF
TRBV7-2 | many | ATSSWGNNEKLF
TRBV2 | many | ASSAGQGLNQPQH
TRBV3-1 | many | ASSQGLAITDTQY
TRBV18 | many | ASSPSGQGGAGGYT
TRBV2 | few | ASSAGLAGSEQY
TRBV2 | many | ASRGQPNTEAF
TRBV6-5 | few | TSRLLEGGRDIQY
TRBV2 | many | ASSEINVRAKEQF
TRBV7-9 | many | ASSTGMVGAF
TRBV28 | many | ASSSYAGTGFGYT
TRBV7-9 | many | ASSPGFTSTDTQY
TRBV2 | many | ASSTREGQETQY
TRBV5-1 | - | ASSLGAGPLIYNEQF
TRBV3-1 | few | ASNSRSGVVTQY